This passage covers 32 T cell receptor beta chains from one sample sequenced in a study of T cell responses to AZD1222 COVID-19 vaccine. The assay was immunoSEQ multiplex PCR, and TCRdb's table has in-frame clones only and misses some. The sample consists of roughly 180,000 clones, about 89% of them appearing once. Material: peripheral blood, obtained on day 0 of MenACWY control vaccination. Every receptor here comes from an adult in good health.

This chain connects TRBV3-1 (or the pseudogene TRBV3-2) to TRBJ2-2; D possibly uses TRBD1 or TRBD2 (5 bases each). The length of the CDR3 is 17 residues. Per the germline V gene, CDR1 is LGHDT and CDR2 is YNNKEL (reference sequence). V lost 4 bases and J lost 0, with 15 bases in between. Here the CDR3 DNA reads TGTGCCAGCAGCCCCGGGACGGTCGAACCGAACACCGGGGAGCTGTTTTTT. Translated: CASSPGTVEPNTGELFF.

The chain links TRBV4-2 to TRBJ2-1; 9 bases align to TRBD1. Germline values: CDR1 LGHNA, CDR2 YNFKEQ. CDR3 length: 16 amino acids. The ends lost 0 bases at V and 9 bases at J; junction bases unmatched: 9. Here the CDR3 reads CASSQDNNRGQGEQFF. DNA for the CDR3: TGTGCCAGCAGCCAAGACAACAACAGGGGGCAAGGTGAGCAGTTCTTC.

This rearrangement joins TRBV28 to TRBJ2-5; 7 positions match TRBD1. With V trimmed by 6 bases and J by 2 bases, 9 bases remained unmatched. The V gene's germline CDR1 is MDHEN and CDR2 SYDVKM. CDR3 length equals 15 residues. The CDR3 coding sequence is TGTGCCAGCAGGCCCTCGACAGGGTTGCAAGAGACCCAGTACTTC. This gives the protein CASRPSTGLQETQYF.

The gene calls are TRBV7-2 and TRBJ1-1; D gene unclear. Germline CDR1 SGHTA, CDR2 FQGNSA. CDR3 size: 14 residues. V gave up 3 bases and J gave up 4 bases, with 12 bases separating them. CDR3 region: CASSFRTSGTEAFF. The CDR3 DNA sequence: TGTGCCAGCAGCTTCCGTACGTCGGGCACTGAAGCTTTCTTT.

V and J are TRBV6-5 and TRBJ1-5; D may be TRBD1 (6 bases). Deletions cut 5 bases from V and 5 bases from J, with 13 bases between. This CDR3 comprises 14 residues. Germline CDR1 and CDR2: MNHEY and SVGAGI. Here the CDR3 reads CASSTTGTYQPQHF. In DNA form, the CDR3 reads TGTGCCAGCAGTACAACCGGGACATATCAGCCCCAGCATTTT.

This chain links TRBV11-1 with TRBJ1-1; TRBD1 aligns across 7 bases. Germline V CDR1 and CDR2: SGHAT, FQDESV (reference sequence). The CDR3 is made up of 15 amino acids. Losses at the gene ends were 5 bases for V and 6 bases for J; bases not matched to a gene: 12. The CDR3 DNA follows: TGTGCCAGCAGCCTATACAGGGGTCCCGGGGCTGAAGCTTTCTTT. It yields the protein CASSLYRGPGAEAFF.

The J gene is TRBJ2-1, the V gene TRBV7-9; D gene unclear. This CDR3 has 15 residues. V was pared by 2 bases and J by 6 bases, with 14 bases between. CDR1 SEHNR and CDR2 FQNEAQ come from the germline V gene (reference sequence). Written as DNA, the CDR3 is TGTGCCAGCAGCTTATCCGAGACCTCCCGCAATGAGCAGTTCTTC. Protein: CASSLSETSRNEQFF.

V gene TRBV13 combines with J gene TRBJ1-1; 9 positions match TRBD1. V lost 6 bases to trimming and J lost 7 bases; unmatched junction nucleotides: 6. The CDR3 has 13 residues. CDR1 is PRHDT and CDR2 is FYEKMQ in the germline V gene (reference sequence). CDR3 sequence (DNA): TGTGCCAGCAGTTCCGGGACAGGGATTGAAGCTTTCTTT. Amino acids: CASSSGTGIEAFF.

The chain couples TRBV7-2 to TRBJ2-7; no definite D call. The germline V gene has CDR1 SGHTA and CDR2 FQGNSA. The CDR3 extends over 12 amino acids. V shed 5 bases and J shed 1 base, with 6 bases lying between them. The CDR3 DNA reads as TGTGCCAGCAGCCCTGGATCCTACGAGCAGTACTTC. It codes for CASSPGSYEQYF.

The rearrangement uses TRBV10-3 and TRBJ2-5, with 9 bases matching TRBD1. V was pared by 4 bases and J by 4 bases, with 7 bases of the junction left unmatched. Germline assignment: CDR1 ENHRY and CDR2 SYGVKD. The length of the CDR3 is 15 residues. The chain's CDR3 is CAISAADRGGETQYF. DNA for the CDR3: TGTGCCATCAGTGCGGCGGACAGGGGAGGAGAGACCCAGTACTTC.

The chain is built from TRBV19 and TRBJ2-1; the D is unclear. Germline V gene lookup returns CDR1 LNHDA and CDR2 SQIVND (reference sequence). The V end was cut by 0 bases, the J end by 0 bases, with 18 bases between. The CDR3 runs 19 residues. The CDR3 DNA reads TGTGCCAGTAGTATAGATCCCTCCGCCATGCCGAGCTCCTACAATGAGCAGTTCTTC. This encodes CASSIDPSAMPSSYNEQFF.

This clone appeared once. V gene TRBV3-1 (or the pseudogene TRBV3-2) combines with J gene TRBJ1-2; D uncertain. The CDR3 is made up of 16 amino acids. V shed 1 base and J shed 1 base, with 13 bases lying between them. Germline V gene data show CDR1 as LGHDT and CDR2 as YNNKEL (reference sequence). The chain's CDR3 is CASSQVRSGFNYGYTF. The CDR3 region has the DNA TGTGCCAGCAGCCAAGTTAGGAGTGGATTTAACTATGGCTACACCTTC.

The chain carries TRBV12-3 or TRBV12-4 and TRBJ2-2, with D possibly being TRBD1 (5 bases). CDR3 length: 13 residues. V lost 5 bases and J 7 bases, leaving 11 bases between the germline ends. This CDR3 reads CASSLEGVGELFF. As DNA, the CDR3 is TGTGCCAGCAGTCTGGAAGGGGTCGGGGAGCTGTTTTTT.

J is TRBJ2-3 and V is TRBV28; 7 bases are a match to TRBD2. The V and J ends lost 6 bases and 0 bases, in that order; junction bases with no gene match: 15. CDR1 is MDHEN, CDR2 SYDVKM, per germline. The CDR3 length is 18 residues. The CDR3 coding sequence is TGTGCCAGCAGGAAACCGGGACTACAAATCCCTAGCACAGATACGCAGTATTTT. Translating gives CASRKPGLQIPSTDTQYF.

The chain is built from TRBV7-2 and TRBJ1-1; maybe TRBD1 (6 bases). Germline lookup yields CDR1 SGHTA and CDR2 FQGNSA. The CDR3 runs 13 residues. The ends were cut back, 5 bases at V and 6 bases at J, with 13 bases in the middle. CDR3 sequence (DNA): TGTGCCAGCAGCACCTACCGACAGGCTGAAGCTTTCTTT. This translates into CASSTYRQAEAFF.

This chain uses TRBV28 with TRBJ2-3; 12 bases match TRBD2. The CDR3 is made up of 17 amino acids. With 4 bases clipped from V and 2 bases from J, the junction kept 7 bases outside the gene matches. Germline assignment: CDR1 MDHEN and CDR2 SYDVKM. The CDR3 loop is CASSSPSGRGFTDTQYF. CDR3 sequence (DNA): TGTGCCAGCAGTTCCCCTAGCGGGAGGGGGTTCACAGATACGCAGTATTTT.

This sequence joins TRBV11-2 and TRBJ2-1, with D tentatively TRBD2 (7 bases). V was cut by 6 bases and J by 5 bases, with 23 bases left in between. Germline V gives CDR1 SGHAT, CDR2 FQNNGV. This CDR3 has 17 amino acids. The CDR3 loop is CASSPRGSGRRNNEQFF. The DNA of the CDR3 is TGTGCCAGCAGTCCCAGGGGTAGCGGGCGTAGGAACAATGAGCAGTTCTTC.

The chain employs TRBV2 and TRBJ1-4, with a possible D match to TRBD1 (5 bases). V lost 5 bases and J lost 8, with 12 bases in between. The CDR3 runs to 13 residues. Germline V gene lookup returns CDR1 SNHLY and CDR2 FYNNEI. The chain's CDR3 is CASSPQGTEKLFF. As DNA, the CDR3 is TGTGCCAGCAGTCCCCAGGGTACGGAAAAACTGTTTTTT.

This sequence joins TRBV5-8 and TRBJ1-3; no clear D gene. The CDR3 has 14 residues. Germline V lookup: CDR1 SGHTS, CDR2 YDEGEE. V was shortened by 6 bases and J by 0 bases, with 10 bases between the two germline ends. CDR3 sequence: CASIPWNSGNTIYF. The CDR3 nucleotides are TGTGCCAGCATCCCCTGGAACTCTGGAAACACCATATATTTT.

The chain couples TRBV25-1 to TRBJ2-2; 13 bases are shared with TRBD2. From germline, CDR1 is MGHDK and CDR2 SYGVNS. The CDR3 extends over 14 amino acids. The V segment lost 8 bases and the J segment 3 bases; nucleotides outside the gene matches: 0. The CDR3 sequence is CASGTSGDTGELFF. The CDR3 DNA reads TGTGCCAGCGGGACTAGCGGGGACACCGGGGAGCTGTTTTTT.

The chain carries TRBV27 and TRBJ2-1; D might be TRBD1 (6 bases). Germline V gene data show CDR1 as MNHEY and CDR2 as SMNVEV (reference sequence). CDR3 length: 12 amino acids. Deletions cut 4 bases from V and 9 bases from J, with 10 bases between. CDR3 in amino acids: CASSYGQFEQFF. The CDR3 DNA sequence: TGTGCCAGCAGTTATGGACAGTTTGAGCAGTTCTTC.

CDR3 in amino acids: CASSSQVSDEQFF. CDR3 bases: TGCGCCAGCAGCTCTCAGGTGTCGGATGAGCAGTTCTTC. The V call is TRBV5-1, the J call TRBJ2-1; unclear D gene. Germline assignment: CDR1 SGHRS and CDR2 YFSETQ. V lost 3 bases and J 8 bases, leaving 12 bases between the germline ends. This CDR3 has 13 residues.

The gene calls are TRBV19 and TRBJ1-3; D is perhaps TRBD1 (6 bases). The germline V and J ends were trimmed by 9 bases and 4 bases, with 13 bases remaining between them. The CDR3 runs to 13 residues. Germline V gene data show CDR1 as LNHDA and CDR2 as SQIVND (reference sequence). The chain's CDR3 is CASNGTPGNTIYF. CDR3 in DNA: TGTGCCAGCAACGGGACACCAGGAAACACCATATATTTT.

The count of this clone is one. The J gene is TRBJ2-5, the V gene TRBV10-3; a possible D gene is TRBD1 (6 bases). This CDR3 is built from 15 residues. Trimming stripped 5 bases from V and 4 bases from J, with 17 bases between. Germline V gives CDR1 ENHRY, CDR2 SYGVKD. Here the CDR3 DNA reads TGTGCCATCAGTTTGGGCAGGGGAGTGGGAGAGACCCAGTACTTC. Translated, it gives CAISLGRGVGETQYF.

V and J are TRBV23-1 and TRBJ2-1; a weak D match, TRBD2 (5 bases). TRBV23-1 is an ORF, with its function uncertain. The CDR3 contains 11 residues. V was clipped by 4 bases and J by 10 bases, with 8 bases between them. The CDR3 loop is CASSRTGEQFF. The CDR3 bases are TGCGCCAGCAGTCGGACGGGAGAGCAGTTCTTC.

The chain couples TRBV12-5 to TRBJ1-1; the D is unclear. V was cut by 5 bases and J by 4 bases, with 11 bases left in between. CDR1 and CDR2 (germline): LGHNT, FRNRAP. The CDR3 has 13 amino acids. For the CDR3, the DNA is TGTGCTAGTGGTCCTGAGGGTAGCACTGAAGCTTTCTTT. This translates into CASGPEGSTEAFF.

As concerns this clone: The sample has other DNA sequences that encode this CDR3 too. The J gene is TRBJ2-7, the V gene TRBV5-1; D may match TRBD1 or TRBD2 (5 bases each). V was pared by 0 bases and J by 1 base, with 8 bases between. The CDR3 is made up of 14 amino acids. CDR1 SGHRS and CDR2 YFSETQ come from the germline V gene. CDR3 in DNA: TGCGCCAGCAGCTTGGCTGGGGGTTCCTACGAGCAGTACTTC. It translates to CASSLAGGSYEQYF.

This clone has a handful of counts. Written as DNA, the CDR3 is TGTGCCAGCAGCTTAACTGGTGGGAATGAGCAGTTCTTC. Its translation: CASSLTGGNEQFF. The chain uses TRBV7-3 and TRBJ2-1; the D is unclear. V was pared by 0 bases and J by 7 bases, with 7 bases between. This CDR3 spans 13 amino acids. In germline, CDR1 is SGHTA, CDR2 FQGTGA.

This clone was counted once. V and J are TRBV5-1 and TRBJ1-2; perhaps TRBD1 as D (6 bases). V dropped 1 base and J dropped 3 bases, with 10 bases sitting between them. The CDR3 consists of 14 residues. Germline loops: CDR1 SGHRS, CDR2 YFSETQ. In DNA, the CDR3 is TGCGCCAGCAGCTTGTCTAGGGGGGACTATGGCTACACCTTC. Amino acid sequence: CASSLSRGDYGYTF.

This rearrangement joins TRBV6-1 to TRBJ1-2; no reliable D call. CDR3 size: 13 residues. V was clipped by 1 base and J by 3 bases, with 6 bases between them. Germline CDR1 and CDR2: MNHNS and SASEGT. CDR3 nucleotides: TGTGCCAGCAGTGAAGAACGGTACTATGGCTACACCTTC. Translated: CASSEERYYGYTF.

The CDR3 DNA follows: TGTGCCAGCAGTTTCCTTTTTGAGACAGGGGATGAAAAACTGTTTTTT. Translation gives CASSFLFETGDEKLFF. This chain links TRBV27 with TRBJ1-4; TRBD1 agrees at 8 bases. This CDR3 has 16 amino acids. Germline V lookup: CDR1 MNHEY, CDR2 SMNVEV (reference sequence). V shed 3 bases, J shed 6 bases, and the junction held 9 bases outside the gene matches.

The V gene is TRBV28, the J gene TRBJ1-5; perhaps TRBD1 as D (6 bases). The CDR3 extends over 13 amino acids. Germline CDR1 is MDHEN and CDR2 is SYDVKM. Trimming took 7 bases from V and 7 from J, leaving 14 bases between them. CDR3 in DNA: TGTGCCAGCATTAAAGACAGGCGCCAGCCCCAGCATTTT. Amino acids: CASIKDRRQPQHF.